One and the same sample provided the 30 T cell receptor beta chains below, sequenced in a study of T-cell reconstitution after alpha-beta-depleted transplantation in children. Unique molecular identifiers were incorporated into the prepared TCRbeta library. TCRdb fed the PCR reads into MiXCR, producing one record per CDR3 protein. The table lists about a million distinct CDR3 sequences, roughly 29% of them singletons, with roughly 28% in the top ten. The sample was PBMCs, mostly from graft donor cells, taken 360 days after TCRalphabeta/CD19-depleted stem cell transplant. The receptors here all came from a boy in the first two years of life who had a stem cell transplant for SCID, so the T cells may come from the graft donor.

The V gene is TRBV12-3 or TRBV12-4, the J gene TRBJ2-5; TRBD2 aligns across 7 bases. V lost 6 bases, J lost 1 base, and 5 bases stayed unmatched. CDR3 length: 14 amino acids. CDR3 residues: CASRARLAQETQYF. CDR3 coding DNA: TGTGCCAGCAGGGCCCGACTAGCCCAAGAGACCCAGTACTTC.

The chain has TRBV28 and TRBJ2-7; 11 bases are shared with TRBD2. Germline V gives CDR1 MDHEN, CDR2 SYDVKM. With V trimmed by 6 bases and J by 2 bases, 12 bases remained unmatched. This CDR3 has 17 amino acids. The CDR3 nucleotides are TGTGCCAGCAGAAGAGAGTCGGGGACTAGCGGAGCCTACGAGCAGTACTTC. Translation: CASRRESGTSGAYEQYF.

For the CDR3, the DNA is TGCGCCAGCAGCCAAGGCCCGCGGCCAGATACGCAGTATTTT. It codes for CASSQGPRPDTQYF. The chain employs TRBV4-1 and TRBJ2-3; unclear D gene. The CDR3 is made up of 14 amino acids. Germline lookup yields CDR1 MGHRA and CDR2 YSYEKL. Trimming took 1 base from V and 4 from J, leaving 9 bases between them.

V and J are TRBV2 and TRBJ2-1, with TRBD1 as a possible D gene (6 bases). Trimming pared 0 bases from V and 5 bases from J, leaving 14 bases between. The CDR3 sequence is 16 residues long. CDR1 is SNHLY, CDR2 FYNNEI, per germline. CDR3 region: CASSEAQDSGNNEQFF. CDR3 nucleotides: TGTGCCAGCAGTGAAGCACAGGACAGTGGTAACAATGAGCAGTTCTTC.

The chain recombines TRBV18 with TRBJ2-1, with no clear D. Germline lookup yields CDR1 KGHSH and CDR2 LQKENI. This CDR3 is built from 14 residues. The V and J ends lost 5 bases and 7 bases respectively, with 15 bases between them. The chain's CDR3 is CASSEIPGSNEQFF. The CDR3, as DNA: TGTGCCAGCTCAGAAATCCCCGGGTCTAATGAGCAGTTCTTC. Combining the CDR3 with reference TRBV18 and TRBJ2-1 gives the whole variable domain NAGVMQNPRHLVRRRGQEARLRCSPMKGHSHVYWYRQLPEEGLKFMVYLQKENIIDESGMPKERFSAEFPKEGPSILRIQQVVRGDSAAYFCASSEIPGSNEQFFGPGTRLTVL.

The gene calls are TRBV14 and TRBJ1-2; 10 bases fit TRBD1. Per germline, CDR1 SGHDN and CDR2 FVKESK. The V segment lost 4 bases and the J segment 6 bases; nucleotides outside the gene matches: 5. The CDR3 runs 14 residues. CDR3 in amino acids: CASSRADRGNGYTF. CDR3 DNA: TGTGCCAGCAGCCGAGCGGACAGGGGGAATGGCTACACCTTC. The full variable domain, rest sourced from reference TRBV14 and TRBJ1-2, is EAGVTQFPSHSVIEKGQTVTLRCDPISGHDNLYWYRRVMGKEIKFLLHFVKESKQDESGMPNNRFLAERTGGTYSTLKVQPAELEDSGVYFCASSRADRGNGYTFGSGTRLTVV.

The chain combines TRBV3-1 with TRBJ1-3, with unresolved D. Between the trimmed V and J ends, which lost 3 bases and 2 bases, there was a span of 8 bases. The CDR3 extends over 14 amino acids. Germline CDR1 LGHDT, CDR2 YNNKEL (reference sequence). The CDR3 protein is CASSHPEAGNTIYF. The CDR3 DNA reads TGTGCCAGCAGCCATCCCGAAGCTGGAAACACCATATATTTT.

This clonotype was counted a few times. The rearrangement links TRBV28 to TRBJ2-7; D possibly corresponds to TRBD1 (5 bases). Looked up from germline, CDR1 is MDHEN and CDR2 is SYDVKM. V lost 4 bases and J 6 bases, leaving 16 bases between the germline ends. The CDR3 is 14 residues long. The CDR3 bases are TGTGCCAGCAGTTCGCCTATGGGGCTAGGCGAGCAGTACTTC. It specifies CASSSPMGLGEQYF.

This clonotype was detected a few times. The chain couples TRBV6-2 or TRBV6-3 to TRBJ2-5, with TRBD2 matching over 9 bases. This CDR3 region has 17 residues. V lost 1 base and J lost 0; bases outside the gene matches: 6. From germline, CDR1 is MNHEY and CDR2 SVGEGT. The CDR3, as DNA: TGTGCCAGCAGTTACTGGGCGGGGGGGCCCAACCAAGAGACCCAGTACTTC. Amino acids: CASSYWAGGPNQETQYF.

In the case of this clonotype: A much more abundant neighbour one base away suggests this may be a read error. CDR3 nucleotides: TGTGCCAGCAGCCCTCACAGGGGGCCCTACAATGAGCAGTTCTTC. This codes for CASSPHRGPYNEQFF. This chain joins TRBV3-1 and TRBJ2-1, with 9 bases that match TRBD1. The CDR3 totals 15 residues. Germline CDR1 and CDR2: LGHDT and YNNKEL (reference sequence). V trimming: 4 bases; J trimming: 2 bases; junction bases outside the gene matches: 3.

This chain connects TRBV7-2 to TRBJ2-1, with a tentative D call TRBD1 (7 bases). The CDR3 is 15 residues long. Germline values: CDR1 SGHTA, CDR2 FQGNSA. Trimming took 5 bases from V and 4 from J, leaving 15 bases between them. This CDR3 is CASSLRGDPYNEQFF. In nucleotides, the CDR3 is TGTGCCAGCAGCCTCAGGGGGGACCCTTACAATGAGCAGTTCTTC.

This chain's CDR3 is CASSTSGGAIQETQYF. The CDR3 DNA sequence: TGTGCCAGCAGTACTAGCGGGGGGGCCATTCAAGAGACCCAGTACTTC. This chain joins TRBV12-3 or TRBV12-4 and TRBJ2-5; 13 nucleotides match TRBD2. The CDR3 spans 16 residues. V was pared by 5 bases and J by 2 bases, with 5 bases of the junction left unmatched.

The rearrangement uses TRBV28 and TRBJ1-1; D unclear. The CDR3 is 12 residues long. Trimming took 2 bases from V and 6 from J, leaving 7 bases between them. Germline V gene lookup returns CDR1 MDHEN and CDR2 SYDVKM. CDR3 sequence: CASSLNLAEAFF. The DNA for the CDR3 is TGTGCCAGCAGTTTAAATCTTGCTGAAGCTTTCTTT.

This clonotype was picked up many times. V gene TRBV7-8 combines with J gene TRBJ1-3; D is perhaps TRBD1 (5 bases). The CDR3 runs 15 residues. Germline V gene sequence: CDR1 SGHVS, CDR2 FQNEAQ. Trimming took off 1 base at V and 4 bases at J, with 11 bases between the two ends. This CDR3 is CASSLGGRWGNTIYF. As DNA, the CDR3 is TGTGCCAGCAGCTTAGGGGGCCGGTGGGGAAACACCATATATTTT.

The chain joins TRBV20-1 to TRBJ1-2; D not resolved. This CDR3 spans 15 amino acids. From germline, CDR1 is DFQATT and CDR2 SNEGSKA (reference sequence). Between the trimmed V and J ends, which lost 0 bases and 8 bases, there was a span of 19 bases. The CDR3 is CSARDGRERFGGYTF. CDR3 coding DNA: TGCAGTGCTAGAGATGGGAGGGAACGGTTTGGCGGCTACACCTTC.

This clonotype was recorded once. The genes are TRBV2 and TRBJ2-3; 9 bases map to TRBD2. Trimming at V came to 3 bases and at J to 3 bases, leaving 10 bases not matched to a gene. The CDR3 contains 17 residues. The germline gives CDR1 SNHLY, CDR2 FYNNEI. The CDR3 region has the DNA TGTGCCAGCAGTGAGGTCTCCAGCGGGGGGTCTACAGATACGCAGTATTTT. This translates into CASSEVSSGGSTDTQYF.

This clonotype was seen only a few times. The chain recombines TRBV29-1 with TRBJ1-1; D perhaps matches TRBD1 (5 bases). CDR3 length: 16 amino acids. Germline CDR1 and CDR2: SQVTM and ANQGSEA. V lost 4 bases and J 0 bases, leaving 18 bases between the germline ends. The CDR3 DNA reads as TGCAGCGTTGGAGGGCGCACCGGGGGGGTGAACACTGAAGCTTTCTTT. It codes for CSVGGRTGGVNTEAFF. The complete variable domain, with remaining parts taken from reference TRBV29-1 and TRBJ1-1, reads SAVISQKPSRDICQRGTSLTIQCQVDSQVTMMFWYRQQPGQSLTLIATANQGSEATYESGFVIDKFPISRPNLTFSTLTVSNMSPEDSSIYLCSVGGRTGGVNTEAFFGQGTRLTVV.

V and J are TRBV29-1 and TRBJ2-7; D may be TRBD2 (7 bases). Germline assignment: CDR1 SQVTM and CDR2 ANQGSEA. Trimming cost V 4 bases and J 2 bases, with 15 bases left between them. CDR3 length equals 14 residues. CDR3 in DNA: TGCAGCGTTGCTAGCTGGCGGGGGCCCTACGAGCAGTACTTC. This translates into CSVASWRGPYEQYF.

This clonotype has ten or more counts. The chain carries TRBV7-8 and TRBJ2-6; no firm D call. CDR3 size: 18 residues. V was shortened by 0 bases and J by 0 bases, with 12 bases between the two germline ends. Germline values: CDR1 SGHVS, CDR2 FQNEAQ. CDR3 protein: CASSLAPRIPSGANVLTF. The CDR3, as DNA: TGTGCCAGCAGCTTAGCCCCCAGGATACCCTCTGGGGCCAACGTCCTGACTTTC. The full variable domain, in which reference TRBV7-8 and TRBJ2-6 provide the parts outside the CDR3, is GAGVSQSPRYKVAKRGQDVALRCDPISGHVSLFWYQQALGQGPEFLTYFQNEAQLDKSGLPSDRFFAERPEGSVSTLKIQRTQQEDSAVYLCASSLAPRIPSGANVLTFGAGSRLTVL.

The CDR3 region is CASSGTGQRNEKLFF. The CDR3 nucleotides read TGTGCCAGCAGCGGCACAGGGCAGAGGAATGAAAAACTGTTTTTT. The rearrangement uses TRBV5-5 and TRBJ1-4; D possibly corresponds to TRBD1 (6 bases). Germline V CDR1 and CDR2: SGHKS, YYEKEE (reference sequence). Trimming pared 4 bases from V and 5 bases from J, leaving 15 bases between. CDR3 length: 15 residues.

Here the CDR3 DNA reads TGTGCCAGCAGTCACAGGGGTAGAGATTCACCCCTCCACTTT. This codes for CASSHRGRDSPLHF. The V gene is TRBV6-5, the J gene TRBJ1-6, with TRBD1 matching over 7 bases. This CDR3 has 14 amino acids. The ends lost 5 bases at V and 8 bases at J; junction bases unmatched: 6. Germline V gene sequence: CDR1 MNHEY, CDR2 SVGAGI.

The table lists this clonotype with a few counts. The CDR3 region is CASSDFPGQGGNEQFF. The DNA for the CDR3 is TGTGCCAGCAGTGACTTTCCAGGACAGGGGGGGAATGAGCAGTTCTTC. The chain carries TRBV6-1 and TRBJ2-1; the match to TRBD1 covers 10 bases. Germline V gives CDR1 MNHNS, CDR2 SASEGT. The CDR3 has 16 residues. Trimming removed 3 bases from V and 7 bases from J; junction bases left unmatched: 9.

Many counts were recorded for this clonotype. This rearrangement joins TRBV5-1 to TRBJ2-5; 10 bases align to TRBD2. Trimming at V came to 0 bases and at J to 4 bases, leaving 6 bases not matched to a gene. Germline CDR1 and CDR2: SGHRS and YFSETQ. The CDR3 extends over 16 amino acids. The CDR3 DNA reads TGCGCCAGCAGCTTGGCCGGGACTAGCGTGACAGAGACCCAGTACTTC. It codes for CASSLAGTSVTETQYF.

This clonotype was picked up many times. The gene calls are TRBV10-3 and TRBJ2-5, with D perhaps given as TRBD1 or TRBD2 (5 bases each). Germline CDR1 ENHRY, CDR2 SYGVKD. CDR3 length equals 16 residues. The V and J ends lost 1 base and 2 bases respectively, with 14 bases between them. As DNA, the CDR3 is TGTGCCATCAGTGAGTGGGGCCCGGCGGGTCAAGAGACCCAGTACTTC. It is translated as CAISEWGPAGQETQYF.

With regard to this clonotype: A junction boundary mismatches the germline segment, possibly from a read error. The V gene is TRBV30, the J gene TRBJ2-7; D might be TRBD2 (6 bases). CDR3 length equals 12 residues. Germline V gives CDR1 GTSNPN, CDR2 SVGIG (reference sequence). CDR3 sequence reads: CAWSQDAGSGHF. The CDR3 DNA reads as TGTGCCTGGAGCCAAGACGCGGGCAGCGGGCACTTC.

This clonotype was seen a handful of times. The chain joins TRBV4-2 to TRBJ2-3; 9 bases line up with TRBD2. The CDR3 length is 16 residues. The germline V gene has CDR1 LGHNA and CDR2 YNFKEQ. Unmatched junction bases numbered 6, after V lost 0 bases and J lost 5 bases. CDR3 in amino acids: CASSQEGRLAVDTQYF. CDR3 bases: TGTGCCAGCAGCCAAGAAGGGAGACTAGCGGTAGATACGCAGTATTTT.

The chain recombines TRBV20-1 with TRBJ2-7, with D uncertain. The V gene's germline CDR1 is DFQATT and CDR2 SNEGSKA (reference sequence). This CDR3 is 15 amino acids long. Trimming stripped 1 base from V and 1 base from J, with 14 bases between. This CDR3 is CSARVPATASYEQYF. CDR3 bases: TGCAGTGCTAGAGTTCCCGCTACAGCATCCTACGAGCAGTACTTC.

The chain couples TRBV5-1 to TRBJ2-1, with D perhaps TRBD1 (6 bases). Germline CDR1 SGHRS, CDR2 YFSETQ. V was cut by 1 base and J by 4 bases, with 12 bases left in between. The CDR3 has 15 residues. The CDR3 loop is CASSLRQGRYNEQFF. The CDR3 DNA reads TGCGCCAGCAGCTTGAGGCAGGGGAGATACAATGAGCAGTTCTTC.

The sample holds a few counts of this clonotype. V is TRBV6-2 or TRBV6-3 and J is TRBJ2-5; D call uncertain. Trimming pared 0 bases from V and 2 bases from J, leaving 13 bases between. The germline CDR1 and CDR2 sequences are MNHEY and SVGEGT. The CDR3 covers 16 residues. CDR3 loop: CASSYSLSLFQETQYF. The CDR3 DNA reads as TGTGCCAGCAGTTACTCGTTATCCCTGTTTCAAGAGACCCAGTACTTC.

The chain recombines TRBV24-1 with TRBJ1-1; D not certain. CDR3 size: 13 residues. V was pared by 3 bases and J by 8 bases, with 12 bases between. The germline CDR1 and CDR2 sequences are KGHDR and SFDVKD. The CDR3 region is CATSDNLGLEAFF. DNA of the CDR3: TGTGCCACCAGTGATAATCTCGGACTAGAAGCTTTCTTT.